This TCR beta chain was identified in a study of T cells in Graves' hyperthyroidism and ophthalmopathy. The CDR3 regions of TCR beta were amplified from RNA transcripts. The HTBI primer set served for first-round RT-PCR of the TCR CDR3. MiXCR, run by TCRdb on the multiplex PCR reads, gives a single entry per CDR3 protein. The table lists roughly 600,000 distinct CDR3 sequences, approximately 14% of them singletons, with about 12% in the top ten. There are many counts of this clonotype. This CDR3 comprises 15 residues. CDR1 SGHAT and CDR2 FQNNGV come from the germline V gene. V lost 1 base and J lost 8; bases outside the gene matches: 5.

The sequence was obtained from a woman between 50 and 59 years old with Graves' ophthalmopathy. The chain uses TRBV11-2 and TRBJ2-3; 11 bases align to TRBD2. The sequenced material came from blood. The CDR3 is CASSLALAGGGTQYF. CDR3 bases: TGTGCCAGCAGCTTAGCCCTAGCGGGAGGAGGTACGCAGTATTTT.